One sample yielded the 4 T cell receptor beta chains listed below, sequenced in a study of blood T cells in healthy people across ages. With a J-beta primer mix and a sample-barcoded 5' primer, a second PCR ran about 6 to 11 cycles. TCRdb reanalysed the 5' RACE reads using MiXCR and keeps one entry per CDR3 protein. The sample includes some 880,000 distinct CDR3 sequences, under 40% of them seen just once. The sequenced sample was blood. Receptor source: a man between 18 and 35 years old in good health.

The V and J genes are TRBV2 and TRBJ1-6; D call uncertain. The CDR3 sequence is 16 residues long. The V gene lost 0 bases and the J gene lost 7 bases, with 13 bases spanning the gap. The V gene's germline CDR1 is SNHLY and CDR2 FYNNEI. The CDR3 spells CASSEAPTAINSPLHF. In nucleotides, the CDR3 is TGTGCCAGCAGTGAAGCGCCAACAGCGATCAATTCACCCCTCCACTTT. Complete variable domain (other parts from reference TRBV2 and TRBJ1-6): EPEVTQTPSHQVTQMGQEVILRCVPISNHLYFYWYRQILGQKVEFLVSFYNNEISEKSEIFDDQFSVERPDGSNFTLKIRSTKLEDSAMYFCASSEAPTAINSPLHFGNGTRLTVT.

This chain uses TRBV18 with TRBJ1-1; D call uncertain. Trimming stripped 3 bases from V and 1 base from J, with 9 bases between. Germline V lookup: CDR1 KGHSH, CDR2 LQKENI. This CDR3 spans 14 amino acids. CDR3 DNA sequence: TGTGCCAGCTCACCCAACCATGGGAACACTGAAGCTTTCTTT. Translating gives CASSPNHGNTEAFF.

Ten or more counts support this clonotype. This rearrangement joins TRBV4-2 to TRBJ2-5; TRBD2 aligns across 10 bases. V lost 2 bases and J lost 11; bases outside the gene matches: 11. Germline V gene lookup returns CDR1 LGHNA and CDR2 YNFKEQ. The CDR3 contains 15 residues. The CDR3 spells CASSQSGGAHNEQYF. CDR3 nucleotides: TGTGCCAGCAGCCAAAGCGGGGGGGCCCACAATGAGCAGTACTTC.

The V and J genes are TRBV20-1 and TRBJ1-5, with TRBD1 matching over 10 bases. Germline loops: CDR1 DFQATT, CDR2 SNEGSKA (reference sequence). The CDR3 consists of 14 residues. V gave up 6 bases and J gave up 7 bases; unmatched junction bases: 9. The CDR3 DNA is TGCAGTGCCCGACGACAGGGGGCCTGGCAGCCCCAGCATTTT. It yields the protein CSARRQGAWQPQHF.